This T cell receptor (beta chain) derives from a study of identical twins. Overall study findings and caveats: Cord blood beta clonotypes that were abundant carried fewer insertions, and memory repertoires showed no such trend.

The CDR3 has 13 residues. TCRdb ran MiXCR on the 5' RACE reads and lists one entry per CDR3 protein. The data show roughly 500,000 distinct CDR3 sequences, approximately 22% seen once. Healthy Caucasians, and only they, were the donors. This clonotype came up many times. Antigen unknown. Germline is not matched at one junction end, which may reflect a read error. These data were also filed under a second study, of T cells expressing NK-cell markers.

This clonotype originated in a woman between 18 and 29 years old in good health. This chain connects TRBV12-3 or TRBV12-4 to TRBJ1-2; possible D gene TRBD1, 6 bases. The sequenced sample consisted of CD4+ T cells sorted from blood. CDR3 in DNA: TGCGCCAGCAGCTTGAGAGGGGGCTATGGCTACACCTTC. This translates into CASSLRGGYGYTF.